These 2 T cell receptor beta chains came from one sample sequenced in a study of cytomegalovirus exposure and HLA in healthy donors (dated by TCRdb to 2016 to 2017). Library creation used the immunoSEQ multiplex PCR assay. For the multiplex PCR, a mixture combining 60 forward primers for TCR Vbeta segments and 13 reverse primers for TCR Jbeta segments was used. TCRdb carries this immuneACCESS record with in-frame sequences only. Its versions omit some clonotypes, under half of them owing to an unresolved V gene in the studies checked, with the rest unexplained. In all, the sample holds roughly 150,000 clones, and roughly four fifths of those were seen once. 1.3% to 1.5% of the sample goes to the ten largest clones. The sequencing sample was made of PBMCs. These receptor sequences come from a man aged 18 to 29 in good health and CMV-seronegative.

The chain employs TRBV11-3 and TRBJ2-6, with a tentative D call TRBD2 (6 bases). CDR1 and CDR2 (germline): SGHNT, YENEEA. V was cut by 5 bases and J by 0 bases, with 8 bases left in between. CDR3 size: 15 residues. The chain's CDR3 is CASSLGGSGANVLTF. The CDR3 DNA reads TGTGCCAGCAGCCTCGGGGGCTCTGGGGCCAACGTCCTGACTTTC.

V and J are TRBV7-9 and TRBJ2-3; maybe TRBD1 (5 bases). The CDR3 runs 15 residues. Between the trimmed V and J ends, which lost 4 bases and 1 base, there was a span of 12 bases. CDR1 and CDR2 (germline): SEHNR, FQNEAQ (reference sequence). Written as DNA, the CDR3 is TGTGCCAGCAGCTATGTAGGCAGGGGCACAGATACGCAGTATTTT. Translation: CASSYVGRGTDTQYF.